The next 25 T cell receptor beta chains were all read from a single sample in a study of T-cell memory formation after mild COVID-19. TCRdb reprocessed the 5' RACE reads with MiXCR, giving one entry per CDR3 protein. The data show roughly 280,000 distinct CDR3 sequences, 8% to 9% seen once. Sequencing used PBMCs or a T cell subset sorted from them (not recorded which). The receptors originated from a man between 18 and 29 years old who had mild COVID-19 (a few samples of this study predate the infection). Cell type and time point are not known.

The chain has TRBV5-1 and TRBJ1-2; D is unresolved. The germline V gene encodes CDR1 SGHRS and CDR2 YFSETQ. The V end was cut by 5 bases, the J end by 0 bases, with 5 bases between. There are 12 residues in the CDR3. The CDR3 nucleotides are TGCGCCAGCAGGATCTCTAACTATGGCTACACCTTC. It yields the protein CASRISNYGYTF. Full variable domain (remainder filled in from reference TRBV5-1 and TRBJ1-2): KAGVTQTPRYLIKTRGQQVTLSCSPISGHRSVSWYQQTPGQGLQFLFEYFSETQRNKGNFPGRFSGRQFSNSRSEMNVSTLELGDSALYLCASRISNYGYTFGSGTRLTVV.

This chain uses TRBV4-1 with TRBJ2-3; 10 positions agree with TRBD2. J gave up 2 bases and V 1 base, and 9 bases lay outside the gene matches. Per germline, CDR1 MGHRA and CDR2 YSYEKL. CDR3 length: 18 amino acids. The CDR3, as DNA: TGCGCCAGCAGCCAAGGGCCCCTAGCGGGGGCCAACACAGATACGCAGTATTTT. Encoded protein: CASSQGPLAGANTDTQYF.

This clonotype was observed many times. The CDR3 protein is CASSPGPLADTIYF. DNA for the CDR3: TGTGCCAGCAGCCCCGGGCCTTTAGCGGACACCATATATTTT. The chain joins TRBV7-2 to TRBJ1-3; D gene unclear. V was clipped by 5 bases and J by 8 bases, with 16 bases between them. There are 14 residues in the CDR3. CDR1 and CDR2 (germline): SGHTA, FQGNSA.

DNA for the CDR3: TGTGCCTGGAGTGACAGGGTTTTGAGCGAGCAGTACTTC. Translated, it gives CAWSDRVLSEQYF. The chain recombines TRBV30 with TRBJ2-7; D is perhaps TRBD1 (6 bases). Trimming stripped 1 base from V and 6 bases from J, with 13 bases between. Germline-derived CDR1 and CDR2 are GTSNPN and SVGIG (reference sequence). This CDR3 contains 13 residues.

This clonotype was seen only a few times. V usage is TRBV4-3 and J usage is TRBJ1-1; 8 nucleotides match TRBD1. This CDR3 has 15 residues. After removal of 3 bases from V and 3 bases from J, the junction contained 6 bases not matched to a gene. CDR1 is LGHNA, CDR2 YSLEER, per germline. The CDR3 DNA is TGCGCCAGCAGCCATGAGCCGACAGGGGACACTGAAGCTTTCTTT. Translation gives CASSHEPTGDTEAFF.

This clonotype was detected ten times or more. The chain has TRBV12-3 or TRBV12-4 and TRBJ2-7; weak D call: TRBD2 (5 bases). There are 14 residues in the CDR3. Deletions cut 6 bases from V and 0 bases from J, with 12 bases between. DNA for the CDR3: TGTGCCAGCAGCCCCCGACTAAACTCCTACGAGCAGTACTTC. Protein: CASSPRLNSYEQYF.

The CDR3 here is CAGSPDLHTGELFF. DNA of the CDR3: TGTGCCGGATCGCCGGACCTGCACACCGGGGAGCTGTTTTTT. This rearrangement joins TRBV9 to TRBJ2-2; the D is unclear. CDR1 is SGDLS and CDR2 is YYNGEE in the germline V gene. The CDR3 length is 14 residues. Trimming shortened V by 10 bases and J by 3 bases, and 16 bases separated the two germline ends.

This clonotype occurred many times. The rearrangement joins TRBV12-3 or TRBV12-4 to TRBJ1-5; D is undetermined. Trimming shortened V by 6 bases and J by 5 bases, and 8 bases separated the two germline ends. This CDR3 spans 12 amino acids. As DNA, the CDR3 is TGTGCCAGCAGCCCAGGTGATCAGCCCCAGCATTTT. It encodes CASSPGDQPQHF.

DNA for the CDR3: TGTGCCAGCAGTTCCCGGGACAATAATCAGCCCCAGCATTTT. Its translation is CASSSRDNNQPQHF. V gene TRBV12-3 or TRBV12-4 combines with J gene TRBJ1-5; possibly TRBD1 for D (6 bases). The V and J ends lost 4 bases and 4 bases respectively, with 11 bases between them. The CDR3 has 14 amino acids.

The V call is TRBV12-3 or TRBV12-4, the J call TRBJ1-2; possible D gene TRBD1, 6 bases. CDR3 length: 12 amino acids. V gave up 6 bases and J gave up 8 bases, with 13 bases separating them. The CDR3: CASSDRGVGYTF. The CDR3 DNA is TGTGCCAGCAGCGATAGGGGGGTCGGCTACACCTTC.

The chain combines TRBV2 with TRBJ2-7, with 8 nucleotides matching TRBD1. The ends lost 5 bases at V and 5 bases at J; junction bases unmatched: 8. The CDR3 length is 14 residues. Looked up from germline, CDR1 is SNHLY and CDR2 is FYNNEI. CDR3 DNA sequence: TGTGCCAGCAGTATAGGACAGGGAGGTCACGAGCAGTACTTC. Amino acids: CASSIGQGGHEQYF.

This clonotype was picked up a small number of times. The chain carries TRBV6-6 and TRBJ1-6; no clear D. The germline gives CDR1 MNHNY, CDR2 SVGAGI (reference sequence). V was clipped by 5 bases and J by 14 bases, with 16 bases between them. CDR3 length: 13 amino acids. For the CDR3, the DNA is TGTGCCAGCAGTATCACCCGAGACAACTCCCTCCACTTT. This translates into CASSITRDNSLHF.

This clonotype was picked up a small number of times. This sequence joins TRBV9 and TRBJ2-1, with TRBD2 identical over 8 bases. CDR1 is SGDLS, CDR2 YYNGEE, per germline. J lost 6 bases, V lost 1 base, and 3 bases had no gene match. This CDR3 region has 14 residues. The CDR3 reads CASSVSGGINEQFF. The CDR3 nucleotides are TGTGCCAGCAGCGTAAGCGGGGGTATCAATGAGCAGTTCTTC.

In its sample, this clonotype was seen many times. The chain joins TRBV7-2 to TRBJ2-3; D is unclear. The length of the CDR3 is 12 residues. CDR1 is SGHTA and CDR2 is FQGNSA in the germline V gene. The ends were cut back, 3 bases at V and 6 bases at J, with 7 bases in the middle. CDR3 region: CASSFRFDTQYF. Here the CDR3 DNA reads TGTGCCAGCAGCTTCAGGTTCGATACGCAGTATTTT.

This clonotype was seen at least ten times. V usage is TRBV5-6 and J usage is TRBJ1-5, with TRBD1 matching over 7 bases. V dropped 2 bases and J dropped 2; count of bases not matched to a gene: 13. From germline, CDR1 is SGHDT and CDR2 YYEEEE. This CDR3 is 18 amino acids long. CDR3 protein: CASSLRGEMTGRNQPQHF. The CDR3 coding sequence is TGTGCCAGCAGCTTACGGGGTGAGATGACAGGGCGCAATCAGCCCCAGCATTTT. The full variable domain, completed using reference TRBV5-6 and TRBJ1-5, is DAGVTQSPTHLIKTRGQQVTLRCSPKSGHDTVSWYQQALGQGPQFIFQYYEEEERQRGNFPDRFSGHQFPNYSSELNVNALLLGDSALYLCASSLRGEMTGRNQPQHFGDGTRLSIL.

V gene TRBV6-5 combines with J gene TRBJ1-1; D is possibly TRBD1 (6 bases). This CDR3 region has 13 residues. Germline V lookup: CDR1 MNHEY, CDR2 SVGAGI. The V end was cut by 5 bases, the J end by 7 bases, with 14 bases between. CDR3 in amino acids: CASSTGTFVEAFF. The CDR3 DNA is TGTGCCAGCAGTACAGGGACTTTCGTTGAAGCTTTCTTT.

Here the CDR3 DNA reads TGCAGTGCTAGATCGAATGGGGTCTACGAGCAGTACTTC. Translated: CSARSNGVYEQYF. This chain connects TRBV20-1 to TRBJ2-7; D not resolved. The CDR3 length is 13 residues. The germline V gene encodes CDR1 DFQATT and CDR2 SNEGSKA (reference sequence). V was clipped by 2 bases and J by 3 bases, with 11 bases between them.

V and J are TRBV20-1 and TRBJ2-1, with D possibly matching TRBD2 (6 bases). Trimming pared 4 bases from V and 5 bases from J, leaving 12 bases between. Germline V gene sequence: CDR1 DFQATT, CDR2 SNEGSKA (reference sequence). There are 13 residues in the CDR3. The CDR3: CSANPGTDNEQFF. The CDR3 DNA is TGCAGTGCTAACCCGGGGACTGACAATGAGCAGTTCTTC.

This CDR3 reads CNPLRGQGTEAFF. The CDR3, as DNA: TGCAACCCCCTCAGGGGGCAGGGCACTGAAGCTTTCTTT. This chain joins TRBV20-1 and TRBJ1-1; the match to TRBD1 covers 8 bases. This CDR3 comprises 13 residues. Germline V gene lookup returns CDR1 DFQATT and CDR2 SNEGSKA (reference sequence).

The chain employs TRBV6-2 or TRBV6-3 and TRBJ2-7; the D is unclear. The V end was cut by 4 bases, the J end by 4 bases, with 20 bases between. Germline CDR1 MNHEY, CDR2 SVGEGT. This CDR3 region has 16 residues. DNA of the CDR3: TGTGCCAGCAGTTCCCCTGGTAGGCTTGGCATTTACGAGCAGTACTTC. It translates to CASSSPGRLGIYEQYF.

The CDR3 DNA sequence: TGCGCCAGCAGCCCTTTCGGGGCCTTCACAGATACGCAGTATTTT. Protein sequence: CASSPFGAFTDTQYF. The chain carries TRBV5-1 and TRBJ2-3; either TRBD1 or TRBD2 may fit D (5 bases each). V dropped 4 bases and J dropped 2 bases, with 14 bases sitting between them. The CDR3 extends over 15 amino acids. CDR1 and CDR2 from the germline V gene are SGHRS and YFSETQ.

This rearrangement joins TRBV20-1 to TRBJ2-3; 7 bases fit TRBD1. This CDR3 contains 16 residues. The junction had 13 bases not matched to a gene; V was cut back by 3 bases and J by 4 bases. The germline V gene has CDR1 DFQATT and CDR2 SNEGSKA (reference sequence). The CDR3 DNA sequence: TGCAGTGCTAGTGAGAGACAGGGTACAATGCCAGATACGCAGTATTTT. Translating gives CSASERQGTMPDTQYF.

This chain connects TRBV18 to TRBJ1-1; D might be TRBD1 (5 bases). V lost 1 base and J 4 bases, leaving 16 bases between the germline ends. Germline V lookup: CDR1 KGHSH, CDR2 LQKENI. This CDR3 spans 16 amino acids. This CDR3 is CASSPLLRQGSTEAFF. CDR3 DNA sequence: TGTGCCAGCTCACCACTCCTACGCCAGGGTAGCACTGAAGCTTTCTTT.

This clonotype was observed a handful of times. This sequence joins TRBV5-1 and TRBJ1-6; possible D gene TRBD1, 5 bases. Deletions cut 0 bases from V and 5 bases from J, with 6 bases between. The germline gives CDR1 SGHRS, CDR2 YFSETQ. This CDR3 is built from 14 residues. The CDR3 sequence: CASSLEQDNSPLHF. CDR3 coding DNA: TGCGCCAGCAGCTTGGAACAGGATAATTCACCCCTCCACTTT.

This clonotype was counted a few times. The chain links TRBV4-3 to TRBJ2-2; no firm D call. This CDR3 contains 16 residues. Germline loops: CDR1 LGHNA, CDR2 YSLEER. Trimming left V 1 base short and J 7 bases short, with 16 bases between. CDR3 residues: CASSQAEPGTVGELFF. The CDR3 nucleotides are TGCGCCAGCAGCCAAGCGGAGCCAGGCACCGTCGGGGAGCTGTTTTTT.